This T cell receptor (beta chain) was captured by sequencing in a study of blood T cell repertoires in COVID-19. About the study: Some COVID-19 samples were acute and others convalescent; all came from the United States, Italy and Spain. Sample material is recorded as cDNA or gDNA derived from T cells, B-cell-depleted T cells, or PBMCs.

Source study methods: Cell counts per sample came from amplifying reference gene primers. The protocol was immunoSEQ multiplex PCR, while the TCRdb copy is restricted to in-frame clones and leaves out a portion. V, J and clone size derive from that table, while D and trimming were established from the DNA sequence. The data hold roughly 180,000 clones, with about 85% observed a single time. Per germline, CDR1 SGHTS and CDR2 YDEGEE. The CDR3 has 13 residues. V gave up 9 bases and J gave up 1 base; unmatched junction bases: 2. Sequencing was carried out using peripheral blood. V usage is TRBV5-8 and J usage is TRBJ2-3, with 10 bases matching TRBD2. This clonotype was obtained from a young man with acute or convalescent COVID-19. CDR3 nucleotides: TGTGCCACGCTAGCGGGGGGCACAGATACGCAGTATTTT. As protein: CATLAGGTDTQYF.